The T cell receptor (beta chain) described here comes from a study of blood T cell repertoires in COVID-19. Profiling relied on immunoSEQ multiplex PCR, and the TCRdb table lists in-frame clones only, not all of them. The sample has over 200,000 clones, around 83% seen once. The CDR3 is 12 amino acids. V gave up 3 bases and J gave up 6 bases, with 7 bases separating them. Germline assignment: CDR1 SEHNR and CDR2 FQNEAQ (reference sequence). A remark on this clone: Within the sample, other DNA sequences also encode this same CDR3.

The sample consisted of peripheral blood. The chain combines TRBV7-9 with TRBJ2-3; tentatively, D is TRBD2 (5 bases). The sequence came from an older man with acute or convalescent COVID-19. In DNA, the CDR3 is TGTGCCAGCAGCTTCGGCGGGGATACGCAGTATTTT. It encodes CASSFGGDTQYF.